The clone carrying this T cell receptor beta chain occurred many times. The CDR3 sequence is 14 residues long. With V trimmed by 4 bases and J by 5 bases, 3 bases remained unmatched. Looked up from germline, CDR1 is DFQATT and CDR2 is SNEGSKA (reference sequence). These data belong to a study of T cells in Graves' hyperthyroidism and ophthalmopathy. The CDR3 regions of TCR beta were amplified from RNA transcripts. When the TCR CDR3 underwent first-round RT-PCR, the HTBI primer set was used. TCRdb reprocessed the multiplex PCR reads with MiXCR, giving one entry per CDR3 protein. The sample yields roughly 500,000 distinct CDR3 sequences, about 16% seen once. Lactation, pregnancy, other autoimmune disease or uncontrolled infection led to exclusion of patients.

The chain combines TRBV20-1 with TRBJ2-3; the match to TRBD2 covers 13 bases. The clonotype comes from a woman in her twenties or thirties with Graves' ophthalmopathy. The sequencing sample was made of blood. CDR3 nucleotide sequence: TGCAGTGCTACCCGACTAGCGGGGGGAGATACGCAGTATTTT. Translating it yields CSATRLAGGDTQYF.